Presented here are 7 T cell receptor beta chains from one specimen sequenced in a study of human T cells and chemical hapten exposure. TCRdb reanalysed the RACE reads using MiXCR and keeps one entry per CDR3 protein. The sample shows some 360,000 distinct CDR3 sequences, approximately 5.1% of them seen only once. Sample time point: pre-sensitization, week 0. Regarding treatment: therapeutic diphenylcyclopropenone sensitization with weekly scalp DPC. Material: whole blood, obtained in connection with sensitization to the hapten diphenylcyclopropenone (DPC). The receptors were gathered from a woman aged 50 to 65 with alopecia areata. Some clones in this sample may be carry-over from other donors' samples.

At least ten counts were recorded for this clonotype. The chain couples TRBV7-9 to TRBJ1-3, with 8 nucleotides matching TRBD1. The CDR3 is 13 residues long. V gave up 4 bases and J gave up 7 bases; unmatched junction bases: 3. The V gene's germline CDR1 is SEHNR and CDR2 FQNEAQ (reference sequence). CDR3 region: CASSYGQGNTIYF. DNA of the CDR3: TGTGCCAGCAGCTACGGACAGGGCAACACCATATATTTT. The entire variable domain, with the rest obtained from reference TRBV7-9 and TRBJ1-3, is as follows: DTGVSQNPRHKITKRGQNVTFRCDPISEHNRLYWYRQTLGQGPEFLTYFQNEAQLEKSRLLSDRFSAERPKGSFSTLEIQRTEQGDSAMYLCASSYGQGNTIYFGEGSWLTVV.

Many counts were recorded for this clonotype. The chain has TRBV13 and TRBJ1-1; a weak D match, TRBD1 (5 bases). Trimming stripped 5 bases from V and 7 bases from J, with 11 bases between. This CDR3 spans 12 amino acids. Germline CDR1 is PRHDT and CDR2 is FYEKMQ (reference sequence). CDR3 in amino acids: CASSPGRFEAFF. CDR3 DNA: TGTGCCAGCAGCCCGGGGCGTTTTGAAGCTTTCTTT.

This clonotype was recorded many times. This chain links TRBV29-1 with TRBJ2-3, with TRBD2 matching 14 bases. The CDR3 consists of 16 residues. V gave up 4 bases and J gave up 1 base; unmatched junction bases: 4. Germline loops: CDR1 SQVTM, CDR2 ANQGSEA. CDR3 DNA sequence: TGCAGCGTTGGAGGACTAGCGGGGGGACGCACAGATACGCAGTATTTT. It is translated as CSVGGLAGGRTDTQYF.

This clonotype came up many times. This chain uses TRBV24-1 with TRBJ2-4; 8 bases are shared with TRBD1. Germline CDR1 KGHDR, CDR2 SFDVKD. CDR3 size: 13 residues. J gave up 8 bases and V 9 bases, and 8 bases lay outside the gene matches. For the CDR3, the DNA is TGTGCCACCTCAGGACAGGGTAGTTACATTCAGTACTTC. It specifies CATSGQGSYIQYF.

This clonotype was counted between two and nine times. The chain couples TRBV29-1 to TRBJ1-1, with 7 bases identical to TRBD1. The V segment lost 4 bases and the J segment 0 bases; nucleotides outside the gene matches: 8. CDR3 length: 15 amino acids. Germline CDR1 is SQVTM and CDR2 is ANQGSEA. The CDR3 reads CSVGGDSQMNTEAFF. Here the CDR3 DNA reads TGCAGCGTTGGGGGGGACAGTCAGATGAACACTGAAGCTTTCTTT.

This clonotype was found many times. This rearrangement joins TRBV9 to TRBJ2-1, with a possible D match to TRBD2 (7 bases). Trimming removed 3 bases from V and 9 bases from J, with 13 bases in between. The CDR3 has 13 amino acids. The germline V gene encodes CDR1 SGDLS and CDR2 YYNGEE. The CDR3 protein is CASSEGGLSEQFF. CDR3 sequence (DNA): TGTGCCAGCAGCGAGGGGGGGTTGAGTGAGCAGTTCTTC. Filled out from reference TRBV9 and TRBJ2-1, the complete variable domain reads DSGVTQTPKHLITATGQRVTLRCSPRSGDLSVYWYQQSLDQGLQFLIQYYNGEERAKGNILERFSAQQFPDLHSELNLSSLELGDSALYFCASSEGGLSEQFFGPGTRLTVL.

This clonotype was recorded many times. CDR3 sequence: CASSLARRNYNEQFF. DNA for the CDR3: TGTGCCAGCAGCTTGGCCCGACGGAATTACAATGAGCAGTTCTTC. The chain recombines TRBV5-6 with TRBJ2-1, with no clear D. V was shortened by 0 bases and J by 4 bases, with 11 bases between the two germline ends. Germline CDR1 SGHDT, CDR2 YYEEEE. The CDR3 covers 15 residues.